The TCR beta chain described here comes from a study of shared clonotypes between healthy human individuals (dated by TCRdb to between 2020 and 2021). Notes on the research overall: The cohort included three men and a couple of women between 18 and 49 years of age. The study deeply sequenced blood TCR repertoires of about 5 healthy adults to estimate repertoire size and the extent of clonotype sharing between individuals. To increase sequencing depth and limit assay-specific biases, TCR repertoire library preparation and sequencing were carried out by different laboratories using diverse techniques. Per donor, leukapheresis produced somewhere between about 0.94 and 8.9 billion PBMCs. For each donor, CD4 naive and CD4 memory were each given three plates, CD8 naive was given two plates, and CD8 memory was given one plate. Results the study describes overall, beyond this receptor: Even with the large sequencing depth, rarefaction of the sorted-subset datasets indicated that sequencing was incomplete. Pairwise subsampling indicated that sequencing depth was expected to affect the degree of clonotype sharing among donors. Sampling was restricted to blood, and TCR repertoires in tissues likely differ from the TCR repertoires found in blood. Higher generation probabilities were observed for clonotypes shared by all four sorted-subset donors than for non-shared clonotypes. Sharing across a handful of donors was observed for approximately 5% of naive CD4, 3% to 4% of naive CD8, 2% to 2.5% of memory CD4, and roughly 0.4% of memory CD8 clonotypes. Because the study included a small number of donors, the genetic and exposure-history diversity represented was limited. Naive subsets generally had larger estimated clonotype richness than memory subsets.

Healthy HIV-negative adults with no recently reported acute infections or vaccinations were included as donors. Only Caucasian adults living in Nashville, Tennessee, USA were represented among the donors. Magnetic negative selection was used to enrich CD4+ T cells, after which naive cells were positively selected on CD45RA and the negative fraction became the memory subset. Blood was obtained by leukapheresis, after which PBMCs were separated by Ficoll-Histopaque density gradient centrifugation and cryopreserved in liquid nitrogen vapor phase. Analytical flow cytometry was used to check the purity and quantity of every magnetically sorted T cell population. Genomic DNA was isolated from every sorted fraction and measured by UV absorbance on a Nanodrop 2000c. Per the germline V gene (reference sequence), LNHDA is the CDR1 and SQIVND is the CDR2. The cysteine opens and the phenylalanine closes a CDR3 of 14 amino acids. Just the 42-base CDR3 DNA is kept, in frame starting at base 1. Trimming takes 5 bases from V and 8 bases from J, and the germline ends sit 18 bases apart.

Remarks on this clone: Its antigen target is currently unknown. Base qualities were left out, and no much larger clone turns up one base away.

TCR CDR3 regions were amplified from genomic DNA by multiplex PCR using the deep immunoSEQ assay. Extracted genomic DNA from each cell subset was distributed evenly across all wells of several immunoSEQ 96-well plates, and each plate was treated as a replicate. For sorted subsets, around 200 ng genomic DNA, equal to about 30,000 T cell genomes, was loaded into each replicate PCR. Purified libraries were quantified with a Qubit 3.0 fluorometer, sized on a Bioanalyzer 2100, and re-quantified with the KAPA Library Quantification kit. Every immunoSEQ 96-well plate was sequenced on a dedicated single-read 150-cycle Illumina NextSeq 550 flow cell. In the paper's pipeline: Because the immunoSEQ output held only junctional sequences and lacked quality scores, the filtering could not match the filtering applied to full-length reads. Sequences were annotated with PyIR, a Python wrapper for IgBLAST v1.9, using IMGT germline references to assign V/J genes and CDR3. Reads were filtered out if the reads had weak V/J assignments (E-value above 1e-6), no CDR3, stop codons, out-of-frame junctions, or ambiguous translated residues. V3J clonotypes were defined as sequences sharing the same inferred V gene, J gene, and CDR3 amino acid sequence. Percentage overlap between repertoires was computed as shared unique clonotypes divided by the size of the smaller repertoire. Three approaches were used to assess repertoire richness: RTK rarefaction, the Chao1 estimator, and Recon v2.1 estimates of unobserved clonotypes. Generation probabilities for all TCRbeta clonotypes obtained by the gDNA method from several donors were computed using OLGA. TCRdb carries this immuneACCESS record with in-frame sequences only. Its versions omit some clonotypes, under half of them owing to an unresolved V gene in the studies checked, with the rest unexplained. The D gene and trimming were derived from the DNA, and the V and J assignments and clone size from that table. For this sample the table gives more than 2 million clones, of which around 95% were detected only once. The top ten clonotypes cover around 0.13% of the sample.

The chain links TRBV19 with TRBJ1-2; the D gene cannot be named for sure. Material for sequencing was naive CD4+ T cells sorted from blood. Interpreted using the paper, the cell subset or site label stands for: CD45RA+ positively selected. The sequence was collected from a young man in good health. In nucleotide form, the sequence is TGTGCCAGTAGTTCTCCCGAGACCGTGGTCGGCTACACCTTC. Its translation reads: CASSSPETVVGYTF.